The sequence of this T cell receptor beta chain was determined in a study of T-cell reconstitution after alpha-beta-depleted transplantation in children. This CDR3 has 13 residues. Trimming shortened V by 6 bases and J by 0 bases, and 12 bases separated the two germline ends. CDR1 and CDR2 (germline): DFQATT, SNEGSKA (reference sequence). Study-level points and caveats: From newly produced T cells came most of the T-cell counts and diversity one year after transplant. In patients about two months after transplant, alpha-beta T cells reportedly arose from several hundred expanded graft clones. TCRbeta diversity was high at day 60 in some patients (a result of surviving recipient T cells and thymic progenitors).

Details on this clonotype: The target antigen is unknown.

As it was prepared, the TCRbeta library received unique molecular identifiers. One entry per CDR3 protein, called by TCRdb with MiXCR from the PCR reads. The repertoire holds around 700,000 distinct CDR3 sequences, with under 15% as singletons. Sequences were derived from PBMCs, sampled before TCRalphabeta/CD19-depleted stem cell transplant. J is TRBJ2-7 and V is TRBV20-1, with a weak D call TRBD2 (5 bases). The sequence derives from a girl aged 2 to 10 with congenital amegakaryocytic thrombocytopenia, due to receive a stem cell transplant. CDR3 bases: TGCAGTGCAGCGGCGAGGGCCTCCTACGAGCAGTACTTC. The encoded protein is CSAAARASYEQYF.